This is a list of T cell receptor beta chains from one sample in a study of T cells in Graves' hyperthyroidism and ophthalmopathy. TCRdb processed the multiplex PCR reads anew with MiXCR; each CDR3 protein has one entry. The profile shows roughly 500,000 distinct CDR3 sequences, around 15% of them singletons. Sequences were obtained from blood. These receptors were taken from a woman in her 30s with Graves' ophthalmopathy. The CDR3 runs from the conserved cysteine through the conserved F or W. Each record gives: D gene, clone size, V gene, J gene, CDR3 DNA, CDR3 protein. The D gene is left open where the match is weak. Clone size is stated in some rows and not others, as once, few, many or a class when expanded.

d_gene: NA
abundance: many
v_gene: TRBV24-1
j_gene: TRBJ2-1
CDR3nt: TGTGCCACCAGTGATTTAGAGCGGGCAAACAATGAGCAGTTCTTC
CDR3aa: CATSDLERANNEQFF

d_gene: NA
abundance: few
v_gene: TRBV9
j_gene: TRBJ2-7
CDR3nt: TGTGCCAGCAGCCCTGAAGCGGAACCTTCCTACGAGCAGTACTTC
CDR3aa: CASSPEAEPSYEQYF

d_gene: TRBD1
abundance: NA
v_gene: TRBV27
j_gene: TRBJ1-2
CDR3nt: TGTGCCAGCGGGGGACAGGGGTATGGCTACACCTTC
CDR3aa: CASGGQGYGYTF

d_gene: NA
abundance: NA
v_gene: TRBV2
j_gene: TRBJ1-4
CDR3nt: TGTGCCAGCAGTGACATTACAGGGAGGGAAGAAAAACTGTTTTTT
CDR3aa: CASSDITGREEKLFF

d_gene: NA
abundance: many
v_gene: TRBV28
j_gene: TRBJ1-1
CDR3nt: TGTGCCAGCGGGGAGAAGAACACTGAAGCTTTCTTT
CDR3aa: CASGEKNTEAFF

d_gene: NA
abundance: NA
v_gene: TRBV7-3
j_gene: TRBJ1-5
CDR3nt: TGTGCCAGTAGTATAGATCTATTTTTGGAGGGCAGCAATCAGCCCCAGCATTTT
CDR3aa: CASSIDLFLEGSNQPQHF

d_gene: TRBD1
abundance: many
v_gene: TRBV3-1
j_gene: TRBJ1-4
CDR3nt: TGTGCCAGCAGCCAGGGGACAGGAGGTGAAAAACTGTTTTTT
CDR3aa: CASSQGTGGEKLFF

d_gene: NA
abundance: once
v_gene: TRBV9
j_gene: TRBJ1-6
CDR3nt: TGTGCCAGCGGTCAGGGACGAGATTCACCCCGCCACTTT
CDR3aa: CASGQGRDSPRHF

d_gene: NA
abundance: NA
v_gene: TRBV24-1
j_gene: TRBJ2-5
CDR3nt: TGTGCCACCAGCCTCAAGACAGGACTCCAAGAGACCCAGTACTTC
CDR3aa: CATSLKTGLQETQYF

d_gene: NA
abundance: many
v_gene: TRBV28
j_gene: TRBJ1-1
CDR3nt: TGTGCCAGCAGTTTAGGGGGTGTGATCACTGAAGCTTTCTTT
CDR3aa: CASSLGGVITEAFF

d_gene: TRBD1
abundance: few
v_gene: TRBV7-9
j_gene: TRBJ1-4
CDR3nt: TGTGCCAGCAGCCGAATAGTAGGACAGGGGAATGAAAAACTGTTTTTT
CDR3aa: CASSRIVGQGNEKLFF

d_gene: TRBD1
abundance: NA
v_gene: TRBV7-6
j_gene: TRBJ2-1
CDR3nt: TGTGCCAGCAGCTCGACCGGGACAGGGATCAATGAGCAGTTCTTC
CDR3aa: CASSSTGTGINEQFF

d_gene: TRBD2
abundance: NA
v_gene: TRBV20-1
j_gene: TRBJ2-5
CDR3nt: TGCAGTGCTGGGGTCGGGCGGGAGGGCCGACGGCAAGAGGCCCAGTACTTC
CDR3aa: CSAGVGREGRRQEAQYF

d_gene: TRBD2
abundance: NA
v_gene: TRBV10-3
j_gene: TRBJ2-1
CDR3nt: TGTGCCTCCGGGGCAGGGGGTAGGGGACTAGCGGGGACTGGTAATGAGCAGTTCTTC
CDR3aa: CASGAGGRGLAGTGNEQFF

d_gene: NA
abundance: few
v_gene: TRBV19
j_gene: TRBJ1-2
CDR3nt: TGTGCCAGTAGTACCGATCGAGCCACTGGCTACACCTTC
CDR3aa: CASSTDRATGYTF

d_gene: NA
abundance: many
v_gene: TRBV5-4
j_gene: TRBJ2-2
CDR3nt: TGTGCCAGCAGCTTGGATTCTGTTAACACCGGGGAGCTGTTTTTT
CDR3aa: CASSLDSVNTGELFF

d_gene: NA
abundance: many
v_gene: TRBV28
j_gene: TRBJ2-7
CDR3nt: TGTGCCAGCAGCCCTCAGGGAGGTGGGGGCTTTTACGAGCAGTACTTC
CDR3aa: CASSPQGGGGFYEQYF

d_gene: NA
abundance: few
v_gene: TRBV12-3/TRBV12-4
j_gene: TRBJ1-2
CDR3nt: TGTGCCAGCAGTCCAACAGGGCCTGGCTATGGCTACACCTTC
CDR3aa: CASSPTGPGYGYTF

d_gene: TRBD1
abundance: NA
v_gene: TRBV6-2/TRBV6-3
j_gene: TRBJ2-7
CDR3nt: TGTGCCAGCACTCACCCTCCGGGACAGGGGTTCTACGAGCAGTACTTC
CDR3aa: CASTHPPGQGFYEQYF

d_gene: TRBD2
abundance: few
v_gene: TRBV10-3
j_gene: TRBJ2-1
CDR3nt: TGTGCCATCAGTGAAGACGGCGGGAGCTACAATGAGCAGTTCTTC
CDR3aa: CAISEDGGSYNEQFF

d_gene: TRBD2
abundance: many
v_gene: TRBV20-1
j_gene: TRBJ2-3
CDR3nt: TGCAGTGCAACTTACGGACTAGCGGGAACCACAGATACGCAGTATTTT
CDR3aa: CSATYGLAGTTDTQYF

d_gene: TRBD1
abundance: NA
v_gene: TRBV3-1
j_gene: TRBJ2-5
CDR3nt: TGTGCCAGCAGCCAAGATGTTCGGGCCGCCAGGGGGCCCGGGCAAGAGACCCAGTACTTC
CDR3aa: CASSQDVRAARGPGQETQYF

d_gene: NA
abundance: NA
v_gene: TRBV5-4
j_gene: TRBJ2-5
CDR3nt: TGTGCCAGCAGCTTGGCCGGCAGCCAACAAGAGACCCAGTACTTC
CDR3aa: CASSLAGSQQETQYF

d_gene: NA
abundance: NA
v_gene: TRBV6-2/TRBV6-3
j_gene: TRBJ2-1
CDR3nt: TGTGCCAGCAGTTACCTATCTAGCCACCCCTACAATGAGCAGTCCTTC
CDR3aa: CASSYLSSHPYNEQSF

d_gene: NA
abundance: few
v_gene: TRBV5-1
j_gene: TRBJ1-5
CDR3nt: TGCGCCAGCAGCGGGGGACACCGGGTTCCGCCCCAGCATTTT
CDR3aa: CASSGGHRVPPQHF

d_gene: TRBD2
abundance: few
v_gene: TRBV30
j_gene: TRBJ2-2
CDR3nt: TGTGCCTGGAGTGGTTTACTAGCGGGAGTTCTTGGCGGGGAGCTGTTTTTT
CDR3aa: CAWSGLLAGVLGGELFF

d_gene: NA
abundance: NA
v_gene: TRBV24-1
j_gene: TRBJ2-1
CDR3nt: TGTGCCACCAGTGATTGGGCCGGGAACTACAATGAGCAGTTCTTC
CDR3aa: CATSDWAGNYNEQFF

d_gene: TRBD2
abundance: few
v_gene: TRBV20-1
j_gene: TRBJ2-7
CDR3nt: TGCAGTGCTGGATCCGAAGCGGGGGGGTCCTACGAGCAGTACTTC
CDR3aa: CSAGSEAGGSYEQYF

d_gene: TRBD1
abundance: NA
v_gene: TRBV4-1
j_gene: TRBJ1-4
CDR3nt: TGCGCCAGCTCCGGACAGGGGGTTTCAACTAATGAAAAACTGTTTTTT
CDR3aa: CASSGQGVSTNEKLFF

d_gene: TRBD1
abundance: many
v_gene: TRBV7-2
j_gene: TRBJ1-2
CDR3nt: TGTGCCAGCAGCTTAGCGCCGGGACAGGATTATGGCTACACCTTC
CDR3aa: CASSLAPGQDYGYTF

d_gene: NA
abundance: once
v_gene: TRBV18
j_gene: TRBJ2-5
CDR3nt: TGTGCCAGCTCACCACCTAGGACAGTGGAAGAGACCCAGTACTTC
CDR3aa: CASSPPRTVEETQYF

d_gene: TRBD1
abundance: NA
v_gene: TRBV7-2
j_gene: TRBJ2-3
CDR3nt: TGTGCCAGCAGCTTAGAGCGGACAGGACACCTGAGGACAGATACGCAGTATTTT
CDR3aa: CASSLERTGHLRTDTQYF

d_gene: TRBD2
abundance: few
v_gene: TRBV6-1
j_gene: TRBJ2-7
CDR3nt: TGTGCCAGCACCCTCGGGGGGTTCGACGAGCAGTACTTC
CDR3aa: CASTLGGFDEQYF

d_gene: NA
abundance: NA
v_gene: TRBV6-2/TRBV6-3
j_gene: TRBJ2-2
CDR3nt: TGTGCCAGCAGTTGGCGCACAACCGGGGAGCTGTTTTTT
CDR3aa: CASSWRTTGELFF

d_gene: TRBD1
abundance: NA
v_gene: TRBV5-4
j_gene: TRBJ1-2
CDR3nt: TGTGCCAGCAGTCCCGGGACAGGGGATGGCACCTTC
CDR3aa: CASSPGTGDGTF

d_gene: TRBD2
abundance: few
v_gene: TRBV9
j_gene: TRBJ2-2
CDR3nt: TGTGCCAGCAGCGCTCCCCTCCGGGAGGGGAACACCGGGGAGCTGTTTTTT
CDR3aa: CASSAPLREGNTGELFF

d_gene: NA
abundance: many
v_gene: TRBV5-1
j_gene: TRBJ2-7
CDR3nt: TGCGCCAGCAGTCCGGGACACCAATTTTACTCCTACGAGCAGTACTTC
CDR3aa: CASSPGHQFYSYEQYF

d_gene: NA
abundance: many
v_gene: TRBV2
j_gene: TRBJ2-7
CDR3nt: TGTGCCAGCACCCCGGGGGGCGGGGCCCACGAGCAGTACTTC
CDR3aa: CASTPGGGAHEQYF

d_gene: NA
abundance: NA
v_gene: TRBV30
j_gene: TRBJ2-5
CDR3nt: TGTGCCTGGAGTGTCCAGGCGGAGACCCAGTACTTC
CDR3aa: CAWSVQAETQYF